This record covers a single T cell receptor (beta chain). The antigen it recognizes is unknown. Base qualities are not provided; no much larger clone lies one nucleotide away. These data are taken from a study of radiotherapy plus CTLA-4 blockade in lung cancer (dated by TCRdb to 2016 to 2018). Looking at the study overall: Among enrolled patients, approximately 17% had an objective response and 25% to 35% reached disease control.

CDR1 MDHEN and CDR2 SYDVKM are derived from the germline V gene. V is cut by 8 bases and J by 5 bases, and the space between the germline ends is 25 bases. The CDR3 runs 16 amino acids, cysteine and phenylalanine included. The kept DNA is CDR3 alone, 48 bases in frame from the first base. General study outcomes and caveats: Early dynamic changes in blood T cell clones, together with increased serum interferon-beta after radiation, were reported as the strongest predictors of response. After treatment with radiotherapy and ipilimumab, TCR clones that originated in tumors expanded in peripheral blood.

Receptor amplification or capture employed the immunoSEQ multiplex PCR assay. TCRdb's version of the immuneACCESS table is confined to in-frame rearrangements and falls short of the full clone set. An unresolved V gene accounts for under half of the shortfall where checked; the remainder is of unknown origin. This sample comprises roughly 80,000 clones, around 76% of them detected only once. The ten top clones hold 3% to 5% of the sample. The study evaluated CTLA-4 blockade (ipilimumab) given together with focal radiation therapy in patients who had chemo-refractory metastatic non-small-cell lung cancer.

Recombination linked TRBV28 to TRBJ2-7; TRBD1 is a weak D gene call, 8 bases matching. Sequenced material: peripheral blood, taken from a patient treated with radiotherapy plus ipilimumab. The receptor's source is a human donor with non-small cell lung cancer who had a partial response to radiotherapy plus ipilimumab. Some clones in this sample may be carry-over from other donors' samples. The CDR3 here reads CASPASPQGGWDEQYF. The base sequence is TGTGCCAGCCCTGCCTCCCCACAGGGGGGGTGGGACGAGCAGTACTTC.